Below, one TCR beta chain is given with its context. This specimen belongs to a study of blood T cell repertoires in COVID-19. Across the whole study: COVID-19 samples from acute and convalescent phases originated in the United States, Italy and Spain.

This CDR3 region has 11 residues. V lost 11 bases to trimming and J lost 6 bases, with 11 bases between them. Data came from immunoSEQ multiplex PCR; TCRdb stores just in-frame clones and leaves some out. The sample has approximately 320,000 clones, approximately 89% seen once. The gene calls are TRBV12-3 or TRBV12-4 and TRBJ2-1, with D hard to call. Sequencing was performed on peripheral blood. This clonotype was obtained from a woman aged 25 to 39 with COVID-19, enrolled during active disease. The CDR3 loop is CAAGDSNEQFF. The CDR3 DNA reads TGTGCCGCCGGAGATAGCAATGAGCAGTTCTTC.